Listed here are 7 T cell receptor beta chains from one sample, sequenced in a study of cytomegalovirus exposure and HLA in healthy donors. Primers for the PCR totalled 60 Vbeta and 13 Jbeta. Clones were sequenced by immunoSEQ multiplex PCR, and TCRdb holds only the in-frame ones, with some missing. The data contain 150,000 to 200,000 clones, around three quarters of them singletons. Sequenced: PBMCs. The source of these receptors is a woman in her thirties in good health and CMV-seronegative.

In the case of this clone: Other DNA sequences in this sample translate to the same CDR3. The CDR3 DNA reads TGTGCCAGCATGGGGCAGGGGGGCTACAATGAGCAGTTCTTC. Amino acid sequence: CASMGQGGYNEQFF. This chain links TRBV7-9 with TRBJ2-1; perhaps TRBD1 as D (7 bases). This CDR3 region has 14 residues. With 7 bases removed from V and 3 bases from J, the gap between germline ends came to 13 bases. The V gene's germline CDR1 is SEHNR and CDR2 FQNEAQ (reference sequence).

The J gene is TRBJ1-2, the V gene TRBV5-4; D gene uncertain. CDR1 is SGHNT and CDR2 is YYREEE in the germline V gene (reference sequence). The CDR3 extends over 13 amino acids. Trimming shortened V by 3 bases and J by 0 bases, and 6 bases separated the two germline ends. CDR3 DNA sequence: TGTGCCAGCAGCTCTAAGTCTAACTATGGCTACACCTTC. It translates to CASSSKSNYGYTF.

The chain uses TRBV2 and TRBJ2-1; TRBD1 aligns across 7 bases. CDR3 size: 17 residues. Germline lookup yields CDR1 SNHLY and CDR2 FYNNEI. Germline trimming cut 6 bases from V and 7 bases from J; bases unmatched to any gene: 18. The CDR3 region is CASRVTRQGGRTNEQFF. The CDR3, as DNA: TGTGCCAGCAGAGTCACCCGACAGGGTGGGAGAACGAATGAGCAGTTCTTC.

The chain is built from TRBV4-2 and TRBJ2-1, with D perhaps TRBD1 or TRBD2 (7 bases each). Trimming left V 7 bases short and J 7 bases short, with 23 bases between. The germline CDR1 and CDR2 sequences are LGHNA and YNFKEQ. The CDR3 consists of 16 residues. The CDR3 sequence is CASTQGGLGRGNEQFF. CDR3 nucleotide sequence: TGTGCCAGCACCCAGGGGGGGCTAGGCCGAGGTAATGAGCAGTTCTTC.

The J gene is TRBJ1-4, the V gene TRBV7-2; D is unresolved. CDR3 size: 15 residues. V lost 0 bases, J lost 2 bases, and 7 bases lay in between. In germline, CDR1 is SGHTA, CDR2 FQGNSA. The CDR3: CASSLAGGTNEKLFF. The CDR3 DNA follows: TGTGCCAGCAGCTTAGCCGGCGGTACTAATGAAAAACTGTTTTTT.

V and J are TRBV6-1 and TRBJ2-6; 8 positions match TRBD2. J gave up 1 base and V 7 bases, and 3 bases lay outside the gene matches. CDR1 and CDR2 (germline): MNHNS, SASEGT. This CDR3 has 15 residues. The CDR3 DNA sequence: TGTGCCAGCACGGGGGGGGGATCTGGGGCCAACGTCCTGACTTTC. Translation gives CASTGGGSGANVLTF.

V is TRBV6-1 and J is TRBJ2-7; a possible D gene is TRBD1 (5 bases). The germline V gene encodes CDR1 MNHNS and CDR2 SASEGT. Between the trimmed V and J ends, which lost 5 bases and 2 bases, there was a span of 10 bases. The CDR3 has 13 residues. Written as DNA, the CDR3 is TGTGCCAGCAGTCCCCAGGGTCCCTACGAGCAGTACTTC. Protein: CASSPQGPYEQYF.